This TCR beta chain was obtained from a study of cytomegalovirus exposure and HLA in healthy donors. The table came from immunoSEQ multiplex PCR; TCRdb's copy has only in-frame clones and leaves some out. The sample comprises some 240,000 clones, around 88% of which are singletons, and roughly 1.2% rests with the top ten. The study, taken as a whole, reports: Altogether, more than 150 TCR beta chains were recorded as cytomegalovirus-associated. In vitro work confirmed that a few CMV-associated chains recognize CMV antigens.

The donors were members of the approximately 130-subject validation cohort (separate from the approximately 670-subject first cohort). In regard to this clone: The antigen remains undetermined.

V lost 5 bases to trimming and J lost 0 bases, with 11 bases between them. CDR3 length equals 15 residues. Germline V gene sequence: CDR1 SEHNR, CDR2 FQNEAQ (reference sequence). The chain carries TRBV7-9 and TRBJ1-3; D ambiguous. Sample: PBMCs. The sequence came from a woman aged 25-40 years in good health and CMV-seropositive. Here the CDR3 DNA reads TGTGCCAGCAGCCTCCGGGAGAGCTCTGGAAACACCATATATTTT. Amino acid sequence: CASSLRESSGNTIYF.